A selection of T cell receptor beta chains follows, all from one sample in a study of response to subunit inactivated influenza vaccine. TCRdb called the RT-PCR reads again in MiXCR, with one record for every CDR3 protein. The sample shows 150,000 to 200,000 distinct CDR3 sequences, 9.5% to 13% of them seen only once. The starting material was non-naive T cells sorted from PBMCs, obtained roughly 45 days after vaccination. The receptor set was obtained from a man in his forties or fifties who received an inactivated influenza vaccine. CDR3s include the opening cysteine and the closing phenylalanine or tryptophan. A D gene is named only where the DNA matches it firmly. Clone size is stated in some rows and not others, as once, few, many or a class when expanded.

>-|-|TRBV5-8|TRBJ2-1
TGTGCCAGCAGCTCCGGACTGGTCAATGAGCAGTTCTTC
CASSSGLVNEQFF
>few|-|TRBV20-1|TRBJ2-3
TGCAGTGCTAGAATCCCGGGGGTCACAGATACGCAGTATTTT
CSARIPGVTDTQYF
>-|TRBD1|TRBV19|TRBJ2-4
TGTGCCAGTAGTAGACGGAGGAATGAGGGGGCTTTCAAAAACATTCAGTACTTC
CASSRRRNEGAFKNIQYF
>many|-|TRBV20-1|TRBJ2-3
TGCAGTGCTGTCTACGCAGGGCGGCGCATCACAGATACGCAGTATTTT
CSAVYAGRRITDTQYF
>few|-|TRBV7-9|TRBJ1-4
TGTGCCAGCAGCTTTTGGGCAACTAATGAAAAACTGTTTTTT
CASSFWATNEKLFF
>-|TRBD1|TRBV7-8|TRBJ1-2
TGTGCCAGCAGCCTCACAGGGGGCGGCTCTAACTATGGCTACACCTTC
CASSLTGGGSNYGYTF
>few|TRBD2|TRBV9|TRBJ2-5
TGTGCCAGCAGCGAAACTAGCGGGGGTGGGGCAGAGACCCAGTACTTC
CASSETSGGGAETQYF
>-|-|TRBV20-1|TRBJ1-5
TGCAGTGCGGACCGGGCGCCCCAGCATTTT
CSADRAPQHF
>few|TRBD1|TRBV4-3|TRBJ2-7
TGCGCCAGCAGCCAAGAGCGACAGGGGGCGCGTGAGCAGTACTTC
CASSQERQGAREQYF
>many|-|TRBV5-1|TRBJ1-2
TGCGCCAGCAGCTTGTACGGGAATGGCTACACCTTC
CASSLYGNGYTF
>few|TRBD2|TRBV7-8|TRBJ2-1
TGTGCCAGCAGCTTAGGAGCGGGGGAGAGGGATGAGCAGTTCTTC
CASSLGAGERDEQFF
>-|-|TRBV9|TRBJ1-5
TGTGCCAGCAGCCTAGGGGACGGAAGCAATCAGCCCCAGCATTTT
CASSLGDGSNQPQHF
>many|-|TRBV7-2|TRBJ2-1
TGTGCCAGCAGCCCCGGTCTTAAAAATGAGCAGTTCTTC
CASSPGLKNEQFF